This paragraph covers one TCR beta chain sequence. Its antigen is unknown. Library generation was performed with 5' RACE. For each TCR library, 3,000 to 4,000 ng of total RNA was used. For each sample, cDNA synthesis was carried out in eight separate reactions using SMARTScribe reverse transcriptase. During cDNA synthesis, unique molecular identifiers containing a 6-nucleotide sample barcode were introduced by template switching. TCRalpha and TCRbeta cDNA was amplified by two nested PCRs of about 15 and 9 cycles, with bead purification after each PCR. Before amplification, the cDNA was treated with uracil DNA-glycosylase and purified using the QIAquick PCR purification kit. The second PCR was the step at which Illumina TruSeq-compatible adapters and sample-specific barcodes were added. TapeStation and Qubit were used to check library quality and concentration, and 5 to 6.5 ng of each library was pooled. The pooled libraries were sequenced with 2 x 100 bp reads and custom sequencing primers on an Illumina HiSeq2500 single-index Rapid Run. As for the original processing: MiGEC version 1.2.6 was used for UMI-based consensus assembly to correct PCR and sequencing errors. MiXCR version 2.1.1 was used to carry out V(D)J alignment, clonotype assembly and CDR3 extraction. To normalise gene usage, clonotype sharing and MAIT/NKT TCR abundance, the top 1000, 10 000 and 20 000 clonotypes in each sample were analysed. Diversity was computed as the inverse Simpson index with the vegan R package after downsampling to 27 000 UMIs. Paired Mann-Whitney U tests were applied to discordant twin pairs, and Benjamini-Hochberg correction was used for multiple testing. Following reprocessing of the reads by TCRdb, the data hold one row per CDR3 protein sequence and no DNA is available. The V and J calls and clone size are TCRdb's, not the authors'. The table for this sample lists 150,000 to 200,000 distinct CDR3 sequences. The ten largest make up around 7% of the sample.

These data are taken from a study of monozygotic twins with inflammatory bowel disease (dated by TCRdb to between 2018 and 2021). Notes on the research overall: In total, approximately 28 monozygotic twin pairs made up the full study: 19 Danish pairs, all IBD-discordant, plus nine German pairs, of which four were IBD-concordant and five were IBD-discordant. Disease-associated traits were sought mainly through comparisons between IBD patients and their genetically identical healthy co-twins within discordant pairs. Each individual had, on average, about 151 000 unique TCRalpha sequences and 181 000 unique TCRbeta sequences available for analysis. Study-level results and caveats: IBD patients had lower TCRbeta repertoire diversity, measured by the inverse Simpson index, than their healthy co-twins. Distinction between different T cell subtypes could not be achieved in the analysis. Repertoire similarity did not differ between concordant and discordant twins, which could be due to limited statistical power. The results gave no support for a single strong signal or clonotype linked to IBD. Fewer clonotypes were shared with other individuals by IBD patients than by healthy twins, most markedly in patients showing signs of disease activity. Because patients received different immunosuppressive treatments, the repertoires may have picked up extra background noise and variability between individuals.

From each donor, an approximately 2.5 ml peripheral blood sample was drawn into PAXgene tubes and stored at -80 degrees C. Without any T cell sorting, total RNA was extracted from whole blood using the PAXgene blood miRNA kit on an automated QIAcube. Peripheral blood from monozygotic twin pairs who were concordant or discordant for inflammatory bowel disease underwent deep TCRalpha and TCRbeta repertoire profiling using unique molecular barcoding. Smoking habits were recorded for all twin pairs, and each individual was classified as a current, former or never smoker. This receptor was obtained from a human donor with ulcerative colitis or Crohn's disease, or a healthy co-twin of an affected twin (not recorded which). Sequenced: blood.

The CDR3 amino acid sequence is: CAWSRRQGGDTQYF. In this chain, TRBV30 is recombined with TRBJ2-3; the TRBD1 assignment by TCRdb is unverifiable without DNA. Measured from the cysteine to the phenylalanine, the CDR3 is 14 residues long. The DNA is not on file. CDR1 and CDR2, per the germline V gene (reference sequence), are GTSNPN and SVGIG.